The 12 T cell receptor beta chains in this list originate from one sample, sequenced in a study of blood T cell repertoires in COVID-19. Sequencing was performed with immunoSEQ multiplex PCR; in TCRdb, only in-frame clones are kept and a portion is missing. The sample shows around 140,000 clones, around nine tenths of them seen only once. Material: peripheral blood. The receptors originated from a woman aged 45 to 65 with active or convalescent COVID-19.

The rearrangement links TRBV4-3 to TRBJ1-1, with D tentatively TRBD1 (6 bases). This CDR3 comprises 14 residues. V lost 1 base and J 8 bases, leaving 14 bases between the germline ends. Per the germline V gene, CDR1 is LGHNA and CDR2 is YSLEER. CDR3 region: CASSQGGQVGEAFF. DNA of the CDR3: TGCGCCAGCAGCCAAGGGGGACAAGTGGGGGAAGCTTTCTTT.

The V and J genes are TRBV4-1 and TRBJ2-1, with D possibly being TRBD2 (5 bases). The CDR3 consists of 15 residues. The germline V gene encodes CDR1 MGHRA and CDR2 YSYEKL. Trimming removed 2 bases at V and 9 bases at J, with 17 bases between. Here the CDR3 DNA reads TGCGCCAGCAGCCAATTCGGTAACGGGGTAAGTGAGCAGTTCTTC. Residues: CASSQFGNGVSEQFF.

This clone was observed once. CDR3 protein: CASTLGGRALVGYTF. The CDR3 coding sequence is TGTGCCAGCACCCTAGGGGGACGAGCCTTAGTTGGCTACACCTTC. The chain is built from TRBV2 and TRBJ1-2, with TRBD1 as a possible D gene (6 bases). Germline V gene lookup returns CDR1 SNHLY and CDR2 FYNNEI. V was cut by 7 bases and J by 7 bases, with 22 bases left in between. The CDR3 loop spans 15 amino acids.

This chain uses TRBV7-2 with TRBJ2-4; D might be TRBD1 (5 bases). Per germline, CDR1 SGHTA and CDR2 FQGNSA. V was trimmed by 5 bases and J by 7 bases, leaving 12 bases between them. CDR3 length: 13 residues. CDR3: CASSARQMNIQYF. The CDR3 DNA reads TGTGCCAGCAGCGCGAGACAGATGAACATTCAGTACTTC.

V is TRBV29-1 and J is TRBJ2-7; TRBD1 might be the D (5 bases). CDR1 is SQVTM, CDR2 ANQGSEA, per germline. The CDR3 covers 12 residues. Trimming shortened V by 3 bases and J by 3 bases, and 9 bases separated the two germline ends. The CDR3 DNA is TGCAGCGTTGAGGGGCACCTCTACGAGCAGTACTTC. Its protein product is CSVEGHLYEQYF.

The V call is TRBV6-5, the J call TRBJ2-7; the D gene is possibly TRBD2 (5 bases). The CDR3 has 14 amino acids. Germline loops: CDR1 MNHEY, CDR2 SVGAGI. With 7 bases removed from V and 7 bases from J, the gap between germline ends came to 20 bases. The CDR3 sequence: CASTQGNTPGEQYF. The CDR3 DNA reads as TGTGCCAGCACCCAAGGCAACACCCCGGGGGAGCAGTACTTC.

V is TRBV7-2 and J is TRBJ1-1, with TRBD1 identical over 9 bases. The length of the CDR3 is 16 residues. The V gene end was trimmed by 4 bases and the J gene end by 1 base; junction bases not matched to a gene: 7. CDR1 is SGHTA and CDR2 is FQGNSA in the germline V gene. CDR3 in DNA: TGTGCCAGCAGCTCGGCCGGGACAGGGTGGAACACTGAAGCTTTCTTT. It translates to CASSSAGTGWNTEAFF. The variable domain in full, completed from reference TRBV7-2 and TRBJ1-1, reads GAGVSQSPSNKVTEKGKDVELRCDPISGHTALYWYRQSLGQGLEFLIYFQGNSAPDKSGLPSDRFSAERTGGSVSTLTIQRTQQEDSAVYLCASSSAGTGWNTEAFFGQGTRLTVV.

This clone is a singleton in its sample. The chain joins TRBV20-1 to TRBJ2-1; D call uncertain. The CDR3 extends over 10 amino acids. The germline V gene has CDR1 DFQATT and CDR2 SNEGSKA (reference sequence). Trimming cost V 3 bases and J 7 bases, with 4 bases left between them. The CDR3 is CSASQNEQFF. The CDR3, as DNA: TGCAGTGCTAGTCAAAATGAGCAGTTCTTC.

This clone appeared a few times. Written as DNA, the CDR3 is TGTGCCTGGAGTCGATCTCGGGATCTCTATGGCTACACCTTC. Residues: CAWSRSRDLYGYTF. The chain carries TRBV30 and TRBJ1-2; no definite D call. The germline V gene encodes CDR1 GTSNPN and CDR2 SVGIG (reference sequence). The length of the CDR3 is 14 residues. V was pared by 2 bases and J by 4 bases, with 14 bases between.

This clone was seen just once. The J gene is TRBJ2-6, the V gene TRBV10-3; D ambiguous. The germline CDR1 and CDR2 sequences are ENHRY and SYGVKD. The CDR3 covers 14 residues. V was pared by 1 base and J by 2 bases, with 3 bases between. CDR3 nucleotides: TGTGCCATCAGTGAGTTCACTGGGGCCAACGTCCTGACTTTC. This sequence encodes CAISEFTGANVLTF.

The chain combines TRBV24-1 with TRBJ2-7; TRBD2 is a possible D gene (5 bases). Trimming took 4 bases from V and 2 from J, leaving 8 bases between them. The germline V gene has CDR1 KGHDR and CDR2 SFDVKD. This CDR3 is built from 13 residues. CDR3 coding DNA: TGTGCCACCAGTGAGCCGGGGACCTACGAGCAGTACTTC. Amino acid sequence: CATSEPGTYEQYF.

The chain links TRBV27 to TRBJ1-2; 10 bases fit TRBD1. CDR3 size: 14 residues. In germline, CDR1 is MNHEY, CDR2 SMNVEV (reference sequence). The junction had 3 bases not matched to a gene; V was cut back by 3 bases and J by 5 bases. CDR3 sequence: CASSLDRGRYGYTF. The CDR3 region has the DNA TGTGCCAGCAGTTTGGACAGGGGGAGGTATGGCTACACCTTC.